This T cell receptor (beta chain) appears in the sequencing data of a study of cytomegalovirus exposure and HLA in healthy donors. PCR involved 60 Vbeta and 13 Jbeta primers. Sequenced by immunoSEQ multiplex PCR; TCRdb stores in-frame clones only, minus some. The sample carries around 100,000 clones, about 75% recorded once. Trimming cost V 0 bases and J 6 bases, with 12 bases left between them. Germline V gives CDR1 SGDLS, CDR2 YYNGEE. CDR3 length: 14 amino acids. The sample taken for sequencing was PBMCs. The sequence came from a male donor in good health and CMV-seropositive. This chain joins TRBV9 and TRBJ1-1, with TRBD1 as a possible D gene (5 bases). The CDR3 nucleotides read TGTGCCAGCAGCGTAGAAACAGGTCGGTCTGAAGCTTTCTTT. Protein sequence: CASSVETGRSEAFF.